These 22 T cell receptor beta chains came from one sample sequenced in a study of regulatory T cells in long-lasting Graves disease. Time point indicated: newly diagnosed GD, antithyroid drugs for less than 3 months. Making the TCR library involved RNA that had been extracted from PBMCs. To make TCR beta libraries, researchers used iRepertoire HTBI primers and Arm-PCR of CDR3 regions. Via MiXCR, TCRdb re-called the multiplex PCR reads, giving one row per CDR3 protein. The sample holds approximately 400,000 distinct CDR3 sequences, more than 13% seen once. These data were also filed under a second study, of T cells in Graves' hyperthyroidism and ophthalmopathy.

The source material was peripheral blood mononuclear cells (PBMCs), sampled at new diagnosis, from a patient treated with antithyroid drugs. All receptors derive from a woman aged 25 to 39 with Graves disease.

V and J are TRBV2 and TRBJ2-2; a possible D gene is TRBD1 (6 bases). Trimming stripped 5 bases from V and 3 bases from J, with 13 bases between. CDR1 is SNHLY, CDR2 FYNNEI, per germline. The CDR3 has 15 residues. The CDR3 sequence is CASSQGRGYTGELFF. For the CDR3, the DNA is TGTGCCAGCAGTCAAGGCAGGGGTTACACCGGGGAGCTGTTTTTT.

Ten or more counts support this clonotype. The chain has TRBV14 and TRBJ2-1, with TRBD1 matching over 9 bases. The CDR3 runs to 19 residues. The germline gives CDR1 SGHDN, CDR2 FVKESK. The V and J ends lost 2 bases and 0 bases, in that order; junction bases with no gene match: 11. The CDR3 here is CASSQPGQGTLSSYNEQFF. CDR3 nucleotides: TGTGCCAGCAGCCAACCGGGACAGGGTACCCTTAGCTCCTACAATGAGCAGTTCTTC.

The table lists this clonotype with many counts. The genes are TRBV13 and TRBJ1-2; TRBD1 is a possible D gene (5 bases). The CDR3 extends over 15 amino acids. Germline V gene data show CDR1 as PRHDT and CDR2 as FYEKMQ (reference sequence). Trimming cost V 5 bases and J 6 bases, with 19 bases left between them. This CDR3 is CASSPLGGGENGYTF. Here the CDR3 DNA reads TGTGCCAGCAGCCCGCTCGGGGGAGGTGAGAATGGCTACACCTTC.

CDR3 nucleotides: TGTGCCATTCCGGGACTAGCGGGAGGCCCAGATACGCAGTATTTT. Residues: CAIPGLAGGPDTQYF. The V gene is TRBV11-2, the J gene TRBJ2-3, with 15 bases lining up with TRBD2. Germline CDR1 is SGHAT and CDR2 is FQNNGV. The CDR3 sequence is 15 residues long. Trimming cost V 10 bases and J 4 bases; bases outside gene matches: 6. The full variable domain, its missing parts supplied by reference TRBV11-2 and TRBJ2-3, is EAGVAQSPRYKIIEKRQSVAFWCNPISGHATLYWYQQILGQGPKLLIQFQNNGVVDDSQLPKDRFSAERLKGVDSTLKIQPAKLEDSAVYLCAIPGLAGGPDTQYFGPGTRLTVL.

V is TRBV5-1 and J is TRBJ2-1; TRBD2 agrees at 14 bases. CDR3 size: 17 residues. CDR1 SGHRS and CDR2 YFSETQ come from the germline V gene. V shed 0 bases and J 7 bases; nucleotides not matched to a gene: 6. The CDR3 protein is CASSLARTSGRLNEQFF. The CDR3 coding sequence is TGCGCCAGCAGCTTGGCCCGGACTAGCGGGAGGTTGAATGAGCAGTTCTTC.

This clonotype was observed a handful of times. The gene calls are TRBV18 and TRBJ2-7, with TRBD2 matching over 10 bases. The CDR3 is 15 residues long. J lost 4 bases, V lost 0 bases, and 3 bases had no gene match. CDR1 and CDR2 from the germline V gene are KGHSH and LQKENI. This chain's CDR3 is CASSPPGTSAYEQYF. CDR3 nucleotide sequence: TGTGCCAGCTCACCACCGGGGACTAGCGCGTACGAGCAGTACTTC.

This clonotype has ten or more counts. The chain uses TRBV2 and TRBJ2-2, with D hard to call. CDR1 and CDR2 (germline): SNHLY, FYNNEI. The CDR3 length is 15 residues. Trimming removed 2 bases at V and 6 bases at J, with 13 bases between. CDR3 protein: CASSERKLPAGELFF. The CDR3 bases are TGTGCCAGCAGTGAACGGAAGCTTCCCGCCGGGGAGCTGTTTTTT.

The chain joins TRBV6-4 to TRBJ2-2; either TRBD1 or TRBD2 may supply D (5 bases each). The V gene lost 3 bases and the J gene lost 3 bases, with 8 bases spanning the gap. Germline V gene lookup returns CDR1 MRHNA and CDR2 SNTAGT. This CDR3 spans 14 amino acids. The CDR3 DNA reads as TGTGCCAGCAGTGATGGGGGTCACACCGGGGAGCTGTTTTTT. Translating gives CASSDGGHTGELFF.

This clonotype was counted at least ten times. The genes are TRBV20-1 and TRBJ2-5; unclear D gene. V dropped 4 bases and J dropped 7 bases, with 4 bases sitting between them. The CDR3 sequence is 9 residues long. Germline values: CDR1 DFQATT, CDR2 SNEGSKA (reference sequence). CDR3 in amino acids: CSANATQYF. The CDR3 nucleotides read TGCAGTGCTAATGCGACCCAGTACTTC.

The chain couples TRBV24-1 to TRBJ2-5; D gene ambiguous. The CDR3 length is 12 residues. V lost 9 bases and J 0 bases, leaving 7 bases between the germline ends. Germline values: CDR1 KGHDR, CDR2 SFDVKD. The CDR3 sequence is CATARNQETQYF. DNA for the CDR3: TGTGCCACCGCCCGAAACCAAGAGACCCAGTACTTC.

The chain recombines TRBV7-2 with TRBJ1-5; D is unclear. Trimming took off 2 bases at V and 7 bases at J, with 15 bases between the two ends. The CDR3 is made up of 15 amino acids. Germline CDR1 and CDR2: SGHTA and FQGNSA. The CDR3 nucleotides are TGTGCCAGCAGCTTAAGCAGTGAAGGTTTCCAGCCCCAGCATTTT. Translated: CASSLSSEGFQPQHF.

This clonotype was detected ten times or more. The J gene is TRBJ2-5, the V gene TRBV6-1; 8 bases are shared with TRBD1. CDR3 size: 14 residues. Germline CDR1 is MNHNS and CDR2 is SASEGT. V trimming: 4 bases; J trimming: 4 bases; junction bases outside the gene matches: 5. CDR3 nucleotide sequence: TGTGCCAGCAGTGGACAGGGGCGGAGAGAGACCCAGTACTTC. This sequence encodes CASSGQGRRETQYF.

This clonotype occurred a few times. The J gene is TRBJ2-2, the V gene TRBV11-2; the D gene could be TRBD1 or TRBD2 (5 bases each). With 6 bases removed from V and 8 bases from J, the gap between germline ends came to 13 bases. There are 13 residues in the CDR3. CDR1 SGHAT and CDR2 FQNNGV come from the germline V gene. The DNA for the CDR3 is TGTGCCAGCAGTTCACGGGGACCGGGGGAGCTGTTTTTT. Amino acids: CASSSRGPGELFF.

In this sample, this clonotype turned up many times. The chain joins TRBV7-6 to TRBJ2-7, with 7 positions matching TRBD2. In germline, CDR1 is SGHVS, CDR2 FNYEAQ. The length of the CDR3 is 15 residues. The V gene end was trimmed by 0 bases and the J gene end by 6 bases; junction bases not matched to a gene: 8. CDR3 in DNA: TGTGCCAGCAGCTTAGCTTTGGCGGGAGAGGGCGAGCAGTACTTC. It translates to CASSLALAGEGEQYF. The whole variable domain, filled in from reference TRBV7-6 and TRBJ2-7, reads GAGVSQSPRYKVTKRGQDVALRCDPISGHVSLYWYRQALGQGPEFLTYFNYEAQQDKSGLPNDRFSAERPEGSISTLTIQRTEQRDSAMYRCASSLALAGEGEQYFGPGTRLTVT.

Comments on this clonotype: One end of the junction does not line up with germline, which may come from a read error. This chain uses TRBV20-1 with TRBJ2-1, with D hard to call. Germline lookup yields CDR1 DFQATT and CDR2 SNEGSKA (reference sequence). The CDR3 runs 11 residues. The CDR3 protein is CGAGDYNEQFF. In nucleotides, the CDR3 is TGCGGTGCTGGGGACTACAATGAGCAGTTCTTC.

The table lists this clonotype with a few counts. One end of the junction fails to match germline, which may point to a read error. The chain recombines TRBV5-1 with TRBJ1-2; 9 bases fit TRBD1. The CDR3 runs to 16 residues. Germline loops: CDR1 SGHRS, CDR2 YFSETQ. As DNA, the CDR3 is TGTGCCAGCAGCTTGGCCGGGGGACAGGGAACCTATGGCTACACCTTC. Translation gives CASSLAGGQGTYGYTF.

This clonotype was found many times. The gene calls are TRBV6-2 or TRBV6-3 and TRBJ1-6, with 9 bases that match TRBD1. The CDR3 totals 14 residues. The V segment lost 7 bases and the J segment 5 bases; nucleotides outside the gene matches: 3. The V gene's germline CDR1 is MNHEY and CDR2 SVGEGT. CDR3 in amino acids: CASTGQGHNSPLHF. CDR3 DNA sequence: TGTGCCAGCACCGGACAGGGGCATAATTCACCCCTCCACTTT.

This clonotype occurred a few times. The rearrangement joins TRBV24-1 to TRBJ2-1; unclear D gene. The ends were cut back, 6 bases at V and 0 bases at J, with 20 bases in the middle. Germline loops: CDR1 KGHDR, CDR2 SFDVKD. The CDR3 is made up of 18 amino acids. The CDR3 protein is CATSFGSEADLSYNEQFF. Here the CDR3 DNA reads TGTGCCACCAGTTTCGGATCAGAGGCCGACCTCTCCTACAATGAGCAGTTCTTC.

This clonotype showed up many times. J is TRBJ1-1 and V is TRBV9; D perhaps matches TRBD1 (5 bases). V was pared by 4 bases and J by 0 bases, with 10 bases between. This CDR3 has 14 residues. Per germline, CDR1 SGDLS and CDR2 YYNGEE. CDR3 sequence reads: CASSPLGVNTEAFF. The CDR3, as DNA: TGTGCCAGCAGCCCCCTGGGGGTGAACACTGAAGCTTTCTTT.

The table lists this clonotype with many counts. The rearrangement links TRBV12-3 or TRBV12-4 to TRBJ2-1; TRBD2 is a possible D gene (6 bases). This CDR3 region has 15 residues. V was pared by 4 bases and J by 3 bases, with 13 bases between. As DNA, the CDR3 is TGTGCCAGCAGTTCCCAACGGCGGGACTACAATGAGCAGTTCTTC. Translated: CASSSQRRDYNEQFF.

This clonotype has just a few counts. This rearrangement joins TRBV20-1 to TRBJ2-7, with D possibly matching TRBD1 (5 bases). Germline V gene lookup returns CDR1 DFQATT and CDR2 SNEGSKA (reference sequence). Trimming left V 2 bases short and J 2 bases short, with 10 bases between. This CDR3 is 13 amino acids long. This CDR3 reads CSARITGTYEQYF. CDR3 nucleotide sequence: TGCAGTGCTAGAATAACAGGAACCTACGAGCAGTACTTC.

The table lists this clonotype with many counts. The CDR3 region has the DNA TGTGCCAGCAGCTTGGGGCCGACAGGGGGCTATGGCTACACCTTC. Amino acids: CASSLGPTGGYGYTF. The chain joins TRBV5-6 to TRBJ1-2; 9 nucleotides match TRBD1. The CDR3 runs to 15 residues. Germline assignment: CDR1 SGHDT and CDR2 YYEEEE. Germline trimming cut 0 bases from V and 4 bases from J; bases unmatched to any gene: 4.